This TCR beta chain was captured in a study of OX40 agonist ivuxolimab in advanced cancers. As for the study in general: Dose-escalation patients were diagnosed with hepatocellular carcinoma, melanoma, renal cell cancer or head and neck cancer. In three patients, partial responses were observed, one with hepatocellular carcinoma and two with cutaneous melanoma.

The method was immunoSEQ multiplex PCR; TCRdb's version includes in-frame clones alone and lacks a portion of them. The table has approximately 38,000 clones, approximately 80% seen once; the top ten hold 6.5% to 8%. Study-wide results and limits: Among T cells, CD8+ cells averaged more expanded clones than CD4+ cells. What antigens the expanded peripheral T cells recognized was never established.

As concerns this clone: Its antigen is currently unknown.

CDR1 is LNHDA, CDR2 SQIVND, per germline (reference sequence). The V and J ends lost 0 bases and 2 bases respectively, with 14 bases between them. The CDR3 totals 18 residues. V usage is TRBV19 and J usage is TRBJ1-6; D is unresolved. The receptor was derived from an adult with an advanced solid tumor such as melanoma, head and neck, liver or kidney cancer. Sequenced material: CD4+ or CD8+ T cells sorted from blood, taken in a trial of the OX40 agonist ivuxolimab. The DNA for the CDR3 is TGTGCCAGTAGTATAGACTCCGAGACCGGGGCCTATAATTCACCCCTCCACTTT. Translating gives CASSIDSETGAYNSPLHF. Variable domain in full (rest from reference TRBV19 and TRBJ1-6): DGGITQSPKYLFRKEGQNVTLSCEQNLNHDAMYWYRQDPGQGLRLIYYSQIVNDFQKGDIAEGYSVSREKKESFPLTVTSAQKNPTAFYLCASSIDSETGAYNSPLHFGNGTRLTVT.